This T cell receptor (beta chain) originates from a study of CD8 T cells in ankylosing spondylitis. Study observations and caveats: Significant enrichment of disease-linked clones was reportedly seen in matched ankylosing spondylitis synovial fluid.

Worth noting for this clonotype: Its target is not known.

CDR1 is DFQATT, CDR2 SNEGSKA, per germline (reference sequence). This CDR3 has 15 residues. V lost 6 bases and J 5 bases, leaving 23 bases between the germline ends. TCRdb re-analysed the 5' RACE reads in MiXCR, keeping a single row per CDR3 protein. The table records approximately 150,000 distinct CDR3 sequences, around 42% of them present only once. Sequenced: synovial fluid, either unsorted or a sorted T cell fraction (not recorded which). The receptor's source is a male donor with ankylosing spondylitis. The V call is TRBV20-1, the J call TRBJ2-7; perhaps TRBD1 as D (6 bases). CDR3 bases: TGCAGTGCCGAACCTCGGGACATTCCGCCCCACGAGCAGTACTTC. Amino acid sequence: CSAEPRDIPPHEQYF.